The TCR beta chain described here comes from a study of identical twins. TCRdb reprocessed the 5' RACE reads via MiXCR and lists one record per CDR3 protein. The sample includes around 100,000 distinct CDR3 sequences, about 6% seen only once; the top ten take 12%. The study's findings and limits: In cord blood, abundant beta clonotypes had fewer insertions; memory showed no trend. In zero-insertion analyses, partial confounding could arise from invariant MAIT and iNKT cells.

Germline V CDR1 and CDR2: SGHRS, YFSETQ. Trimming cost V 6 bases and J 0 bases, with 11 bases left between them. The CDR3 covers 14 residues. This clonotype was seen ten or more times. Its antigen is undetermined. The sample was memory T cells sorted from blood. This chain uses TRBV5-1 with TRBJ2-3; D is ambiguous. The sequence was collected from a woman aged 45-60 years in good health. The CDR3 spells CASKVTSSTDTQYF. The CDR3 nucleotides are TGCGCCAGCAAGGTCACTTCTAGCACAGATACGCAGTATTTT.